A selection of T cell receptor beta chains follows, all from one sample in a study of blood T cell repertoires in COVID-19. This table comes from immunoSEQ multiplex PCR, and its TCRdb copy is limited to in-frame clones, with some not included. The profile shows 150,000 to 200,000 clones, roughly 84% of them singletons. The specimen sequenced was PBMCs or T cells enriched from blood (not recorded which). Receptors originate from a woman aged 25-40 years who had been exposed to COVID-19. CDR3s include the opening cysteine and the closing phenylalanine or tryptophan. Each record gives: clone size, J gene, V gene, D gene, CDR3 DNA, CDR3 protein. The D gene is left open where the match is weak. Expanded clones are given a class, and other clones once, few, many or no size at all.

>.|TRBJ2-2|TRBV7-8|.
TGTGCCAGCAGCTCGCAGGGGTACGGGGAGCTGTTTTTT
CASSSQGYGELFF
>.|TRBJ1-1|TRBV18|.
TGTGCCAGCTCACCCGGACAAACTGAAGCTTTCTTT
CASSPGQTEAFF
>.|TRBJ2-3|TRBV5-1|TRBD2
TGCGCCAGCGGCACCGGGGGGGCCGGTTGGATGGATACGCAGTATTTT
CASGTGGAGWMDTQYF
>once|TRBJ2-6|TRBV6-5|.
TGTGCCAGCAGTTTCGGGTTTTCTGGGGCCAACGTCCTGACTTTC
CASSFGFSGANVLTF
>few|TRBJ2-5|TRBV5-1|.
TGCGCCAGCAGCTTGGATATGTTAGAGACCCAGTACTTC
CASSLDMLETQYF
>.|TRBJ2-7|TRBV5-1|TRBD2
TGCGCCAGCAGCCCAGGGACTAGCTCCTACGAGCAGTACTTC
CASSPGTSSYEQYF
>.|TRBJ2-7|TRBV5-6|.
TGTGCCAGCAGCTTGGGAGCGAGGTACGAGCAGTACTTC
CASSLGARYEQYF
>.|TRBJ2-3|TRBV5-6|.
TGTGCCAGCAGCCTGGTGCAGGGGTACAGGGATACGCAGTATTTT
CASSLVQGYRDTQYF
>once|TRBJ1-4|TRBV24-1|.
TGTGCCACTGAACCTTCGAGGCTGTCCTCCGCAACTAATGAAAAACTGTTTTTT
CATEPSRLSSATNEKLFF
>.|TRBJ2-7|TRBV18|TRBD1
TGTGCCAGCTCTCCCATGGGACAGGGGCACGAGCAGTACTTC
CASSPMGQGHEQYF
>.|TRBJ1-4|TRBV5-1|TRBD1
TGCGCCAGCACCGATGTTGGGACAGAACTGTTTTTT
CASTDVGTELFF
>.|TRBJ2-5|TRBV10-3|TRBD2
TGTGCCACCAGGGGAGCGGGGGGATCCCAAGAGACCCAGTACTTC
CATRGAGGSQETQYF
>.|TRBJ1-6|TRBV25-1|.
TGTGCCAGCAGGTACGGGAACGGTTCACCCCTCCACTTT
CASRYGNGSPLHF
>once|TRBJ1-1|TRBV19|.
TGTGCCAGTAGTATAGTGGGGCTCGCTGGAGCTTTCTTT
CASSIVGLAGAFF
>once|TRBJ1-5|TRBV6-2/TRBV6-3|.
TGTGCCAGCAGTTTTACGGGGAATCAGCCCCAGCATTTT
CASSFTGNQPQHF
>.|TRBJ2-7|TRBV27|TRBD2
TGTGCCAGCGGTAGCGGGACGGGCTACGAGCAGTACTTC
CASGSGTGYEQYF
>.|TRBJ2-2|TRBV7-3|.
TGTGCCAGCAGCTTAATGGGCGAGAACACCGGGGAGCTGTTTTTT
CASSLMGENTGELFF
>.|TRBJ1-5|TRBV2|.
TGTGCCAGCAGTGAAGGCCGCGGGGGCAATCAGCCCCAGCATTTT
CASSEGRGGNQPQHF
>.|TRBJ1-5|TRBV5-5|.
TGTGCCAGCAGCCCCTACAGAGTTAATCAGCCCCAGCATTTT
CASSPYRVNQPQHF
>.|TRBJ1-6|TRBV4-1|TRBD1
TGCGCCAGCAGGTACGACAGGGGAGTGGGGCGGTCACCCCTCCACTTT
CASRYDRGVGRSPLHF
>once|TRBJ2-7|TRBV9|TRBD2
TGTGCCAGCAGCGTTGGGGACTACTCGGGGGAGCAGTACTTC
CASSVGDYSGEQYF
>.|TRBJ2-6|TRBV7-7|.
TGTGCCAGCAGCTTAAGCCTCTCTGGGGCCAACGTCCTGACTTTC
CASSLSLSGANVLTF
>.|TRBJ1-1|TRBV5-4|.
TGTGCCAGCAGCTTGAGCCCGGACACTGAAGCTTTCTTT
CASSLSPDTEAFF
>.|TRBJ2-3|TRBV5-1|TRBD2
TGCGCCAGCAGCTTGGTGACTAGCGGGGGGGCCGCAGGCGATACGCAGTATTTT
CASSLVTSGGAAGDTQYF
>once|TRBJ1-2|TRBV3-1/TRBV3-2|.
TGTGCCAGCAGCCGGGGACTAGCGGGGGCGCTTGCCTATGGCTACACCTTC
CASSRGLAGALAYGYTF
>.|TRBJ2-2|TRBV5-5|.
TGTGCCAGCAGCTTGGAAAGGGGCCTGTCCGGGGAGCTGTTTTTT
CASSLERGLSGELFF
>.|TRBJ2-7|TRBV5-6|.
TGTGCCAGCAGCCCTCCTGACGCTCTGGGCTACTACGAGCAGTACTTC
CASSPPDALGYYEQYF
>.|TRBJ1-5|TRBV4-1|.
TGCGCCAGCAGCCAACAAATTCAGGGTACCAATCAGCCCCAGCATTTT
CASSQQIQGTNQPQHF
>.|TRBJ1-2|TRBV5-8|.
TGTGCCAGCAGCTTGAGGATGGCAGGATACTATGGCTACACCTTC
CASSLRMAGYYGYTF
>.|TRBJ1-1|TRBV5-4|.
TGTGCCAGCAGAGGGGGCACTGAAGCTTTCTTT
CASRGGTEAFF
>.|TRBJ1-1|TRBV19|TRBD1
TGTGCCAGTGAACTGCCGGGACAGGGGAATAAAGGAAACGAAGCTTTCTTT
CASELPGQGNKGNEAFF
>.|TRBJ1-2|TRBV15|TRBD1
TGTGCCACCAGCAGAGCGACCGGGACAGGGCACGGCTACACCTTC
CATSRATGTGHGYTF
>.|TRBJ1-2|TRBV12-5|TRBD1
TGTGCTAGTGGTCTTCAGGGGGCGAAAGGCTACACCTTC
CASGLQGAKGYTF
>.|TRBJ1-3|TRBV5-6|.
TGTGCCAGCAGCCTTCTTACCGGGTCTTTCTCTGGAAACACCATATATTTT
CASSLLTGSFSGNTIYF
>.|TRBJ2-7|TRBV9|TRBD1
TGTGCCAGCAGCGTACCGACAGGGGGGGTTGGCGTCACCTACGAGCAGTACTTC
CASSVPTGGVGVTYEQYF
>.|TRBJ1-5|TRBV18|TRBD1
TGTGCCAGCTCACCAAGCAGGGGGCTCAATCAGCCCCAGCATTTT
CASSPSRGLNQPQHF
>.|TRBJ2-2|TRBV5-4|TRBD1
TGTGCCAGCAGCTCGGGACAGACTTACACCGGGGAGCTGTTTTTT
CASSSGQTYTGELFF
>.|TRBJ2-1|TRBV19|.
TGTGCCAGTAGAGGGACGGGGGGCAGACGTGAGCAGTTCTTC
CASRGTGGRREQFF
>.|TRBJ2-1|TRBV11-3|.
TGTGCCAGCAGCGGGAGGCCCTACAATGAGCAGTTCTTC
CASSGRPYNEQFF
>.|TRBJ1-2|TRBV6-1|.
TGTGCCAGCAGTGAATGGTTCGGGGATGGCTACACCTTC
CASSEWFGDGYTF
>.|TRBJ1-2|TRBV6-5|.
TGTGCCAGCCTAAACCCAGGGGATGGCTACACCTTC
CASLNPGDGYTF
>.|TRBJ2-3|TRBV6-5|.
TGTGCCAGCAGGTGGACAGTGCTCGGCACAGATACGCAGTATTTT
CASRWTVLGTDTQYF
>.|TRBJ1-2|TRBV7-8|TRBD1
TGTGCCAGCAGCCCACAGAGACAGGGACAAGTATATGGCTACACCTTC
CASSPQRQGQVYGYTF
>few|TRBJ2-7|TRBV12-3/TRBV12-4|.
TGTGCCAGCAGTCCCACCCTCCGAGGCGAGCAGTACTTC
CASSPTLRGEQYF
>.|TRBJ2-7|TRBV4-1|TRBD2
TGCGCCAGCAGCCAGTCTAGCGGGGCCTCCTACGAGCAGTACTTC
CASSQSSGASYEQYF
>.|TRBJ2-2|TRBV7-2|.
TGTGCCAGCAGCTCAGGGGTCACCGGGGAGCTGTTTTTT
CASSSGVTGELFF
>once|TRBJ2-1|TRBV10-1|TRBD1
TGCGCCAGCAGTTATAGACCAGACAGGGGTTCCTACAATGAGCAGTTCTTC
CASSYRPDRGSYNEQFF
>.|TRBJ1-1|TRBV18|TRBD1
TGTGCCAGCTCACCGGTGGACAGGGATTGGAACACTGAAGCTTTCTTT
CASSPVDRDWNTEAFF
>.|TRBJ2-1|TRBV7-8|.
TGTGCCAGCAGCCTACGGACTTTCTCCTACAATGAGCAGTTCTTC
CASSLRTFSYNEQFF
>.|TRBJ2-3|TRBV29-1|.
TGCAGCGTTGAGACAGCCACAGATACGCAGTATTTT
CSVETATDTQYF
>.|TRBJ2-2|TRBV19|TRBD2
TGTGCCAGCGGGGGGGCAACCGGGGAGCTGTTTTTT
CASGGATGELFF
>once|TRBJ1-3|TRBV2|.
TGTGCCTCCCCAAGATCCGGTTCTGGAAACACCATATATTTT
CASPRSGSGNTIYF
>.|TRBJ1-3|TRBV5-1|TRBD1
TGCGCCAGCAGACCGGACAGGGGGCTGGTAAATGGAAACACCATATATTTT
CASRPDRGLVNGNTIYF
>once|TRBJ2-1|TRBV3-1/TRBV3-2|TRBD2
TGTGCCAGCAGCCAGACTAGCGGGGGAAACAATGAGCAGTTCTTC
CASSQTSGGNNEQFF
>.|TRBJ2-1|TRBV27|.
TGTGCCAGCAGCTCTAAGAGCAATGAGCAGTTCTTC
CASSSKSNEQFF
>.|TRBJ2-5|TRBV12-5|TRBD1
TGTGCTAGTGGTTCCGGACAGGGAGGATGGGAGACCCAGTACTTC
CASGSGQGGWETQYF
>.|TRBJ1-4|TRBV5-6|TRBD1
TGTGCCAGCAGCTTCATACAGGGGGTTAATGAAAAACTGTTTTTT
CASSFIQGVNEKLFF
>.|TRBJ1-2|TRBV11-2|TRBD1
TGTGCCAGCAGCTTCGGTTTGCCGGGACAGGGGCACTATGGCTACACCTTC
CASSFGLPGQGHYGYTF
>.|TRBJ1-1|TRBV6-5|.
TGTGCCAGCAGCCAGGGGTACACTGAAGCTTTCTTT
CASSQGYTEAFF
>.|TRBJ2-5|TRBV2|.
TGTGCCAGCGGTAGAGGGATGGAGGAGACCCAGTACTTC
CASGRGMEETQYF